The entry below describes one T cell receptor beta chain. Original analysis: Quantification of nucleated cells was approximated via reference gene primer amplification. Some clones are missing from TCRdb's copy, which holds only in-frame ones; the method was immunoSEQ multiplex PCR. The V and J calls and clone size were taken over from that table, and D and trimming were inferred from the DNA. The table lists over 50,000 clones, around 93% of them singletons, with about 7% in the top ten. This sample is drawn from a study of blood T cell repertoires in COVID-19. Overall study context: T cells, B-cell-depleted T cells, or PBMCs supplied cDNA or gDNA.

CDR3 length: 14 residues. Germline CDR1 and CDR2: SGHRS and YFSETQ. V lost 0 bases and J lost 4; bases outside the gene matches: 0. The material sequenced was peripheral blood. The chain couples TRBV5-1 to TRBJ2-2; 7 bases match TRBD2. The TCR comes from a woman in her fifties or sixties with active or convalescent COVID-19. CDR3: CASSLAGGTGELFF. The CDR3 region has the DNA TGCGCCAGCAGCTTGGCGGGGGGCACCGGGGAGCTGTTTTTT.